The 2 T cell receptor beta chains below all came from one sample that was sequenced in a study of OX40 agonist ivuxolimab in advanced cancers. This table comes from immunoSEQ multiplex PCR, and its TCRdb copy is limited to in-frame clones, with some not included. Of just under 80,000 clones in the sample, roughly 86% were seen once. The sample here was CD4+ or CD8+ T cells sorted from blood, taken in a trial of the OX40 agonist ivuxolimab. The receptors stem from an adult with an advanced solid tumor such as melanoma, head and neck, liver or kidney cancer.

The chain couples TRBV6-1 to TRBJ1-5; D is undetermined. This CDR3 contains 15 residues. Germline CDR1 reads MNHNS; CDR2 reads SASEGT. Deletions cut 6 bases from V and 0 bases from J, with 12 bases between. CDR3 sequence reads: CASRMRPDSNQPQHF. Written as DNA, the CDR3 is TGTGCCAGCAGGATGAGACCCGATAGCAATCAGCCCCAGCATTTT.

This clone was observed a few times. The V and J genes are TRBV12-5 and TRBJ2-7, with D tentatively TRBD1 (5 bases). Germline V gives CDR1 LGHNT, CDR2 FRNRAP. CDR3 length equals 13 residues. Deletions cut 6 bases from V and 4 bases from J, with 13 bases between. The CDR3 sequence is CASGPQGSYEQYF. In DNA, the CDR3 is TGTGCTAGTGGACCTCAGGGTAGTTACGAGCAGTACTTC. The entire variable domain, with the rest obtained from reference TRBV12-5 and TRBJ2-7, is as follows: DARVTQTPRHKVTEMGQEVTMRCQPILGHNTVFWYRQTMMQGLELLAYFRNRAPLDDSGMPKDRFSAEMPDATLATLKIQPSEPRDSAVYFCASGPQGSYEQYFGPGTRLTVT.